The rows below give T cell receptor beta chains drawn from one sample of a study of blood T cell repertoires in COVID-19. Some clones are missing from TCRdb's copy, which holds only in-frame ones; the method was immunoSEQ multiplex PCR. The table has about 530,000 clones, around nine tenths seen once. Sequencing input: peripheral blood. Receptors originate from a woman between 50 and 59 years old with COVID-19, enrolled during active disease. CDR3s leave out the opening cysteine and the closing phenylalanine or tryptophan. A D gene is named only where the DNA matches it firmly.

D	V	J	CDR3
TRBD2	TRBV11-3	TRBJ2-3	ASSHKSGGAADTQY
-	TRBV30	TRBJ2-7	AWSKGYDRNDEQY
-	TRBV6-4	TRBJ2-2	ASSESGLHGGELF
-	TRBV5-1	TRBJ1-6	ASSLGTDVSPLH
-	TRBV7-8	TRBJ1-2	ASSSRTSNYGYT
TRBD2	TRBV3-1/TRBV3-2	TRBJ2-1	ASSLPTSGGNEQF
-	TRBV11-2	TRBJ1-6	ASSLMQGGSPLH
-	TRBV5-4	TRBJ2-1	ASSLVEEQF
-	TRBV3-1/TRBV3-2	TRBJ1-2	ASSLTAHSGYT
TRBD2	TRBV3-1/TRBV3-2	TRBJ2-1	ASSRLRGAGNEQF
-	TRBV29-1	TRBJ2-7	SFLGRRGDEQY
TRBD1	TRBV5-1	TRBJ1-4	ASSLGTGDGEKLF
-	TRBV9	TRBJ1-6	ASSVGVTVSSPLH
TRBD1	TRBV27	TRBJ1-2	ASSPMDRGIYGYT
-	TRBV6-5	TRBJ1-5	ASRAGNQPQH